The following is a TCR beta chain sequence with its context. Its antigen is not identified. Healthy Caucasian individuals made up all the donors. TCRdb reanalysed the 5' RACE reads using MiXCR and keeps one entry per CDR3 protein. Of around 1.7 million distinct CDR3 sequences in the sample, about 30% are singletons; the top ten hold roughly 0.3%. These data belong to a study of identical twins. Study results and limitations: Cord blood beta clonotypes present at high abundance carried fewer insertions; no such pattern appeared in memory repertoires. Models predicted too little out-of-frame TCR alpha sharing in monozygotic twins. Excess sharing by twins proved weaker in beta out-of-frame sequences.

This CDR3 has 15 amino acids. In germline, CDR1 is LGHNA, CDR2 YNFKEQ. The junction had 5 bases not matched to a gene; V was cut back by 3 bases and J by 3 bases. The sequence derives from a newborn girl in good health. The chain is built from TRBV4-2 and TRBJ2-7; 10 bases line up with TRBD2. The sample taken for sequencing was cord blood. The CDR3 spells CASSQGASGSYEQYF. As DNA, the CDR3 is TGTGCCAGCAGCCAGGGTGCTAGCGGGAGCTACGAGCAGTACTTC.